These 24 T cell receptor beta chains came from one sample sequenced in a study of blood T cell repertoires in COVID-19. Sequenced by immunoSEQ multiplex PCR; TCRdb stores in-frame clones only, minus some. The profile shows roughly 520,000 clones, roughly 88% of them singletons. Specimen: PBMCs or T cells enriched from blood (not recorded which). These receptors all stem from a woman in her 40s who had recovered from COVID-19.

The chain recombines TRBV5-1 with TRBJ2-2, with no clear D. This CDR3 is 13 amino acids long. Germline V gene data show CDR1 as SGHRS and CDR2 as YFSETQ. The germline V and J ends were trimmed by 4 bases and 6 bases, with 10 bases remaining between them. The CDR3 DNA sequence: TGCGCCAGCAGCACCCGGAGCCCCGGGGAGCTGTTTTTT. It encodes CASSTRSPGELFF.

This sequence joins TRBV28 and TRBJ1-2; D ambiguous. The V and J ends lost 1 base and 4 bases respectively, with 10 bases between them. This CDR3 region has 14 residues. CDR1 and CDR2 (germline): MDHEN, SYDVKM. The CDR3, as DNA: TGTGCCAGCAGTTTATACTCAGGAAGCTATGGCTACACCTTC. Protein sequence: CASSLYSGSYGYTF.

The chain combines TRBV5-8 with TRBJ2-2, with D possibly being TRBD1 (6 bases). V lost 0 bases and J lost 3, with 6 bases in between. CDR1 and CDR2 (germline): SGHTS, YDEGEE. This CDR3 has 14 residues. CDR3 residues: CASSLDRDTGELFF. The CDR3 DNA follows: TGTGCCAGCAGCTTGGACAGGGACACCGGGGAGCTGTTTTTT.

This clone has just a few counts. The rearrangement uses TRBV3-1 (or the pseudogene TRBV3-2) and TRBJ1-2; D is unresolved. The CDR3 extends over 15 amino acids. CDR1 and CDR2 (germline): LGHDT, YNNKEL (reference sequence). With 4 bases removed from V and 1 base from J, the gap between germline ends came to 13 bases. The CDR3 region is CASSRLQRGNYGYTF. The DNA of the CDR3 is TGTGCCAGCAGCCGACTACAGCGCGGTAACTATGGCTACACCTTC.

This chain's CDR3 is CASGLGIYQRGPGNTIYF. CDR3 nucleotide sequence: TGTGCTAGTGGTTTGGGAATATATCAAAGGGGGCCTGGAAACACCATATATTTT. The rearrangement joins TRBV12-5 to TRBJ1-3; 7 bases map to TRBD1. Germline CDR1 and CDR2: LGHNT and FRNRAP. The V gene end was trimmed by 1 base and the J gene end by 2 bases; junction bases not matched to a gene: 11. This CDR3 has 18 residues.

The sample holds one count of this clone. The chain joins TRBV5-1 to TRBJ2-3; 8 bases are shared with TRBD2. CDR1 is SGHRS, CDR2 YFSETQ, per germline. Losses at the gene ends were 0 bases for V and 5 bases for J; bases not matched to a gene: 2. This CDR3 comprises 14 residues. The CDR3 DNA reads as TGCGCCAGCAGCTTGGAAGCGGGGGAAGATACGCAGTATTTT. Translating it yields CASSLEAGEDTQYF.

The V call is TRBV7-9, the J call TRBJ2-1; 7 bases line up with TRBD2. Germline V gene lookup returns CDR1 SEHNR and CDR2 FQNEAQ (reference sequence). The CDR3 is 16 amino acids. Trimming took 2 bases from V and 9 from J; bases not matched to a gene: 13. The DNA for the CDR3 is TGTGCCAGCAGCTTATCTTATCGACTAGCCGACAGTGAGCAGTTCTTC. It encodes CASSLSYRLADSEQFF.

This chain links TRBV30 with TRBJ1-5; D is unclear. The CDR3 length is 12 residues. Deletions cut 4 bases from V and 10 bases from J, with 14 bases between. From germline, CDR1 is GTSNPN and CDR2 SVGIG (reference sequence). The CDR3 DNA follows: TGTGCCTGGAACACAGCGGTAGGTCCCCAGCATTTT. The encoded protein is CAWNTAVGPQHF.

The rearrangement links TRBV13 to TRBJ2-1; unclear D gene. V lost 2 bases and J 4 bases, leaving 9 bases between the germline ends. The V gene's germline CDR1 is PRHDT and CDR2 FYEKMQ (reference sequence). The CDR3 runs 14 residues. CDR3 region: CASSLPSNYNEQFF. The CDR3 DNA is TGTGCCAGCAGCTTACCGTCTAATTACAATGAGCAGTTCTTC.

The CDR3 nucleotides are TGTGCCTGGACCACCTGGCTCGGGTCCAATGAGCAGTTCTTC. Protein: CAWTTWLGSNEQFF. The chain carries TRBV30 and TRBJ2-1; D is unclear. The CDR3 spans 14 residues. V was trimmed by 4 bases and J by 6 bases, leaving 16 bases between them. Germline CDR1 is GTSNPN and CDR2 is SVGIG (reference sequence). Complete variable domain (other parts from reference TRBV30 and TRBJ2-1): SQTIHQWPATLVQPVGSPLSLECTVEGTSNPNLYWYRQAAGRGLQLLFYSVGIGQISSEVPQNLSASRPQDRQFILSSKKLLLSDSGFYLCAWTTWLGSNEQFFGPGTRLTVL.

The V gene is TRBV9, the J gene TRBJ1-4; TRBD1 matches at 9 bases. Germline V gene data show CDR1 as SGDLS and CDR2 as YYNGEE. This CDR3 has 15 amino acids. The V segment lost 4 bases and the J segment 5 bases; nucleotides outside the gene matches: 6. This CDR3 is CASSSHRGPNEKLFF. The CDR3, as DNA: TGTGCCAGCAGCTCTCACAGGGGGCCCAATGAAAAACTGTTTTTT.

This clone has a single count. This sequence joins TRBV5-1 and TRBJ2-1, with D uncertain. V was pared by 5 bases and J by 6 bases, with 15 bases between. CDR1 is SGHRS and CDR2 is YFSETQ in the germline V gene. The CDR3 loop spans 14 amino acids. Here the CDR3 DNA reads TGCGCCAGCAGTATTCCCAATGAGTTCAATGAGCAGTTCTTC. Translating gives CASSIPNEFNEQFF. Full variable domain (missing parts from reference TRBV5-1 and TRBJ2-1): KAGVTQTPRYLIKTRGQQVTLSCSPISGHRSVSWYQQTPGQGLQFLFEYFSETQRNKGNFPGRFSGRQFSNSRSEMNVSTLELGDSALYLCASSIPNEFNEQFFGPGTRLTVL.

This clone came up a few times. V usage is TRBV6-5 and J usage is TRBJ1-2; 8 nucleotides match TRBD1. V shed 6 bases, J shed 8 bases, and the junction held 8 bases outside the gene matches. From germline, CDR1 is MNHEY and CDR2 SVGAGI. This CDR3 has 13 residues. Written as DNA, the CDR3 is TGTGCCAGCAGCCAACAGGGGGGGAGCGGCTACACCTTC. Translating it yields CASSQQGGSGYTF.

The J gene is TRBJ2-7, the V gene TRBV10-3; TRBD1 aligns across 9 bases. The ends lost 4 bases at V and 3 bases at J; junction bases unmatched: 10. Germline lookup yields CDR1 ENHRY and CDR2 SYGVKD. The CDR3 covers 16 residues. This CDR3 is CAISAGTGTGYYEQYF. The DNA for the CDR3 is TGTGCCATCAGTGCGGGGACAGGGACTGGATACTACGAGCAGTACTTC.

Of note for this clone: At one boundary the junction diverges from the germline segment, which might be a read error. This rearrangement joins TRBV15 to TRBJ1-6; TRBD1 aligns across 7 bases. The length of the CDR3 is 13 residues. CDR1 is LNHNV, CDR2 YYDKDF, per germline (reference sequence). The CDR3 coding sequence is TGTGCCACCAGCAGAGGACAGGGACTTGGAGGGATGTTT. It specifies CATSRGQGLGGMF.

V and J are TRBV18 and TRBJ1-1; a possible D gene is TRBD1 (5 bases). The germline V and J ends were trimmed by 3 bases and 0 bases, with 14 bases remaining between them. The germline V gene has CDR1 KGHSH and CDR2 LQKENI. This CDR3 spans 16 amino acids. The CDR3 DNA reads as TGTGCCAGCTCACCCCTCAACCGGGGGGTGAACACTGAAGCTTTCTTT. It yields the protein CASSPLNRGVNTEAFF.

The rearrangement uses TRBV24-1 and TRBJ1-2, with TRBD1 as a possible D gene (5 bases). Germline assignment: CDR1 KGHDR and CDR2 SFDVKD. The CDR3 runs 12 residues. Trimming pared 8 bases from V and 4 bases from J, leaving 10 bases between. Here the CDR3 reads CATMETAYGYTF. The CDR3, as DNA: TGTGCCACCATGGAGACAGCCTATGGCTACACCTTC.

Here the CDR3 reads CASSQVDSYEQYF. CDR3 DNA sequence: TGTGCCAGCAGCCAAGTAGACAGCTACGAGCAGTACTTC. The chain couples TRBV4-2 to TRBJ2-7; possibly TRBD1 for D (5 bases). The V end was cut by 1 base, the J end by 3 bases, with 7 bases between. Per germline, CDR1 LGHNA and CDR2 YNFKEQ. CDR3 length: 13 residues.

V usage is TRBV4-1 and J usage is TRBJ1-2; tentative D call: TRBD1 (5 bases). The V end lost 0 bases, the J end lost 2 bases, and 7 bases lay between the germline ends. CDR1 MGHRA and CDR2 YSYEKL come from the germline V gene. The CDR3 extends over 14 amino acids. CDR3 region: CASSQEGANYGYTF. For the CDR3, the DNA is TGCGCCAGCAGCCAAGAAGGGGCGAACTATGGCTACACCTTC.

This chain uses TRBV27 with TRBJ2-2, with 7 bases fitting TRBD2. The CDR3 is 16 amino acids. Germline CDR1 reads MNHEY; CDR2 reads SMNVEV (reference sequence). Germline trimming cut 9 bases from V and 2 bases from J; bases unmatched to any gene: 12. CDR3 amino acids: CASYAHGGSNTGELFF. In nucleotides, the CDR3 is TGTGCCAGTTACGCTCACGGGGGGTCCAACACCGGGGAGCTGTTTTTT.

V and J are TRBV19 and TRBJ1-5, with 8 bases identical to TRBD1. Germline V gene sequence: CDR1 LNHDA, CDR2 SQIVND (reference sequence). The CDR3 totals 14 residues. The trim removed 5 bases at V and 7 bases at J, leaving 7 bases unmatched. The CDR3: CASSFRQGSQPQHF. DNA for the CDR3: TGTGCCAGTAGTTTTCGACAGGGGTCCCAGCCCCAGCATTTT.

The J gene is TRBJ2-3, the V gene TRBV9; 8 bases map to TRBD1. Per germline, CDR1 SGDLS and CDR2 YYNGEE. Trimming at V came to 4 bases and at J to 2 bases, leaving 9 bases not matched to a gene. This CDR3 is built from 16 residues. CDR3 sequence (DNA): TGTGCCAGCAGCCTCATCGGACAGGGCATCACAGATACGCAGTATTTT. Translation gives CASSLIGQGITDTQYF.

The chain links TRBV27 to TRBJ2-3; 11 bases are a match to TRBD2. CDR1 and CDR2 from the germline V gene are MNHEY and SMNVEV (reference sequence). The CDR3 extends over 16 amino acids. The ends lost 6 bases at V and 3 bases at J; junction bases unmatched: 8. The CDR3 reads CASSDLLAGATDTQYF. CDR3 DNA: TGTGCCAGCAGCGACCTACTAGCGGGAGCTACAGATACGCAGTATTTT.

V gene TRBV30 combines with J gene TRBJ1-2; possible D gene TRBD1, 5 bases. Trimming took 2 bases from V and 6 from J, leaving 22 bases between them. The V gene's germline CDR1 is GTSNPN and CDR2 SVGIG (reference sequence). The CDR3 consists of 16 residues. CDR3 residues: CAWSPGHRGKEDGYTF. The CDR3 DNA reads TGTGCCTGGAGTCCAGGCCATAGGGGAAAAGAGGATGGCTACACCTTC. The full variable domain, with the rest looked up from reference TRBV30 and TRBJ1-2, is SQTIHQWPATLVQPVGSPLSLECTVEGTSNPNLYWYRQAAGRGLQLLFYSVGIGQISSEVPQNLSASRPQDRQFILSSKKLLLSDSGFYLCAWSPGHRGKEDGYTFGSGTRLTVV.